This T cell receptor beta chain was sequenced in a study of shared clonotypes between healthy human individuals. Profiled with immunoSEQ multiplex PCR; TCRdb holds only in-frame clones, not every one. The table records hundreds of thousands of clones, roughly four fifths of them present only once. Comment on this clone: What it recognizes is unknown.

The CDR3 is made up of 14 amino acids. The germline V and J ends were trimmed by 4 bases and 3 bases, with 11 bases remaining between them. Germline V lookup: CDR1 SGDLS, CDR2 YYNGEE. General observations from the study: In having few donors, the study represented limited genetic and exposure-history diversity.

This receptor was obtained from a woman in her thirties or forties in good health. Some clones in this sample may be carry-over from other donors' samples. The sequencing input was PBMCs. The rearrangement joins TRBV9 to TRBJ2-1; no definite D call. The CDR3 DNA reads as TGTGCCAGCAGCCCGTCTACCTACTACAATGAGCAGTTCTTC. Protein: CASSPSTYYNEQFF. The full variable domain, in which reference TRBV9 and TRBJ2-1 provide the parts outside the CDR3, is DSGVTQTPKHLITATGQRVTLRCSPRSGDLSVYWYQQSLDQGLQFLIQYYNGEERAKGNILERFSAQQFPDLHSELNLSSLELGDSALYFCASSPSTYYNEQFFGPGTRLTVL.